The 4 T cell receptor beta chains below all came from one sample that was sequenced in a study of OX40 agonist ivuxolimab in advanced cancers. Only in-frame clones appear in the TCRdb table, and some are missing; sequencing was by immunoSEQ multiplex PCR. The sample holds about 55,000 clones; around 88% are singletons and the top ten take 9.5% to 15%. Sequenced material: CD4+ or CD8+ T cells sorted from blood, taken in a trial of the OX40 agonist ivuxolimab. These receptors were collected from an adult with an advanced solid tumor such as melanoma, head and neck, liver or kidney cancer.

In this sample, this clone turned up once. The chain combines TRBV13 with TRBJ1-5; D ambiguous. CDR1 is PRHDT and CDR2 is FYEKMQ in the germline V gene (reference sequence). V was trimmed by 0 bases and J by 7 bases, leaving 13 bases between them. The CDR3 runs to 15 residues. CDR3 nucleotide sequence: TGTGCCAGCAGCTTAGGCCTGCGGGGTTTCCAGCCCCAGCATTTT. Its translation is CASSLGLRGFQPQHF.

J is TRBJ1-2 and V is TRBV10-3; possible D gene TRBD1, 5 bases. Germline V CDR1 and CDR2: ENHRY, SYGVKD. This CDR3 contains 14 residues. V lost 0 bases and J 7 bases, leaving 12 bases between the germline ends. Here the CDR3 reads CAISESSGTRGYTF. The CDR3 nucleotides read TGTGCCATCAGTGAGTCTTCAGGGACCCGTGGCTACACCTTC.

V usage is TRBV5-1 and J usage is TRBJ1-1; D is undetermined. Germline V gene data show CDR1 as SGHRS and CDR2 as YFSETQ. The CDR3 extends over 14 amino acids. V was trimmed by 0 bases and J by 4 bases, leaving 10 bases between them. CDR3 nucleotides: TGCGCCAGCAGCTTGGTCAGCAGTCCCACTGAAGCTTTCTTT. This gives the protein CASSLVSSPTEAFF.

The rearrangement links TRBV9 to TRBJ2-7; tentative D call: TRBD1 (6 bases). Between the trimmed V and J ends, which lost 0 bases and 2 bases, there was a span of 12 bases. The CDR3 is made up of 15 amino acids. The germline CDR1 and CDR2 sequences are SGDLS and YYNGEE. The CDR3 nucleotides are TGTGCCAGCAGCGTAGATACAGGGTTGGCCTACGAGCAGTACTTC. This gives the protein CASSVDTGLAYEQYF.